This T cell receptor (beta chain) is drawn from a study of cytomegalovirus exposure and HLA in healthy donors (dated by TCRdb to the late 2010s). With respect to the entire study: An earlier analysis of roughly 630 of the donors reported approximately 270 Gb of sequence data and roughly 110 million unique TCR beta sequences from 150 million to 200 million T cells. In a later analysis, previously published TCR beta repertoires from 600 to 850 donors were re-analyzed and high-resolution HLA genotyping was added so that TCR occurrence patterns could be studied. All discovery cohort repertoires had been generated using a single sequencing platform. Donor age, sex, ethnicity and CMV serostatus were compiled together with the repertoire data. An early release covering just under 650 HLA-typed donors comprised about 300 gigabases of sequencing data and 85 million to 100 million unique TCR sequences. Rather than drawing on any new phenotypic data, the later analysis identified candidate immune exposures from TCR beta sequences and the way those sequences occurred across donors. In addition to the first cohort of about 650 subjects, a separate validation cohort of 120 different subjects was used. On average, roughly 200,000 unique TCR beta nucleotide sequences were sequenced per donor among a few hundred genotyped donors of the cohort, with 15% to 20% of those sequences being non-productive. In a later genetic analysis, genome-wide SNP genotypes for about 65% of the 666 donors were used, and that subset was treated as a discovery cohort. The T cell repertoires of under 750 subjects were profiled by immunosequencing and related to cytomegalovirus serostatus. The study was designed to test whether signatures of past pathogen exposure could be identified by cataloging public T cell receptors. Typing coverage varied by locus: about 620-630 donors for A, B, C, DRB1 and DQB1; roughly 560 for DQA1; about 590 for DPA1; more than 450 for DPB1. An earlier analysis of several hundred of the donors applied high-throughput TCR beta sequencing to assess whether each TCR beta V gene segment acted as functional or pseudogenic. Roughly five DR-DQ haplotypes were treated as single units for association and clustering because of strong linkage in the cohort. The study combined high-throughput TCR immunosequencing, statistical association of individual TCRs with disease status, and machine learning to predict cytomegalovirus infection status. Of the approximately 400 genotyped donors, roughly 76% were placed in the genetic ancestry cluster associated with self-reported Caucasian donors. HLA typing included class I and class II loci at four-digit resolution. Study-wide conclusions, independent of this receptor: Across donors, most TCR sequences were observed very rarely, whereas some public TCRs were present in many individuals. Broadly in line with IMGT annotations, most TCR beta V segments showed up in productive rearrangements about 87% or about 30% of the time in an earlier analysis of about 500 of the donors. For the cohort, immune exposure information was limited to CMV serostatus. A further reported finding was that TCR beta sequences accurately predicted the HLA-A and HLA-B alleles for most subjects in the first cohort. Several of the top co-occurrence clusters appeared to be linked to parvovirus B19, influenza, CMV and Epstein-Barr virus, according to a later analysis. According to the authors, the approach could potentially be generalized to other disease states and immunological phenotypes. In a later analysis, TCR association rates were found to vary across HLA loci, with the most associated TCRs seen for DRB1 alleles and the fewest for HLA-C alleles. V-gene and J-gene trimming of TCR beta chains was associated with a missense DCLRE1C variant in a later genetic analysis, and the association was replicated in an independent cohort. In a later analysis, most CMV-associated TCR beta chains were found to appear HLA-restricted, with HLA associations seemingly driven largely by CMV exposure. Roughly uniform sequencing depth across donors was assumed in presence/absence analyses, although this assumption may not hold. Linkage disequilibrium might explain the correlated functional status among segregating V segments, but an unknown experimental factor could not be ruled out. A few of the identified cytomegalovirus-associated TCR beta chains were confirmed in vitro to be specific for cytomegalovirus antigens. The study listed 164 TCR beta chains as associated with cytomegalovirus. Compared with equally common non-associated chains, HLA-associated TCR beta chains in a later analysis were more clonally expanded and had lower generation probabilities. In this cohort, only TCR beta chains were sequenced, and detectable features were limited by the absence of alpha or paired-chain data. According to a later genetic analysis, donors in an Asian-associated ancestry cluster had fewer N-insertions in productive TCRs than the roughly 660-donor mean. In a later analysis, some 17,000 TCR beta sequences were associated with specific HLA alleles at a false discovery rate of 0.05. A cluster of highly shared sequence variants was judged likely to represent a technical artifact of the sequencing pipeline. The 87-base-pair reads could not distinguish some IMGT-functional V segments, including TRBV6-2 and TRBV6-3, so those segments were excluded. Because HLA typing was unavailable for some donors at each locus, only the typed subset was used in association tests. The classifier was reported to diagnose cytomegalovirus status with high specificity and sensitivity in both the original and validation cohorts. When HLA alleles, especially DR and DQ, strongly co-occurred, attributing TCR associations to individual alleles was difficult. Because counts were too low, 15 to 20 rarely observed V segments, including chromosome 9 orphons, were left out of the earlier analysis of approximately 580 of the donors.

Concerning this clone: Its antigen target is currently unknown. It has no much larger one-base neighbor in the sample; base qualities were not kept.

Library creation used the immunoSEQ multiplex PCR assay. The multiplex PCR relied on a mix of 60 forward primers for TCR Vbeta segments and 13 reverse primers for TCR Jbeta segments. A multiplex PCR assay on genomic DNA amplified the CDR3 region of rearranged TCR beta genes. On the Illumina HiSeq System, the amplified TCR beta libraries were sequenced as 87-base-pair reads. The paper's data handling went like this. Across the 500 to 850 repertoires, a later analysis counted some 81 million unique TCR beta chains, 9 million to 14 million of which were shared by at least two donors. Raw reads were error-corrected and collapsed into unique sequences with a nearest-neighbor algorithm that merged closely related sequences to remove PCR and sequencing errors. To assign V, D and J gene segments, CDR3 sequences were aligned to IMGT reference sequences. For a sequence to be retained, a match of at least six nucleotides was required to both a V gene segment and a J gene segment. Rearrangements were classified as productive when the CDR3 lacked stop codons and remained in frame with V and J, and all other rearrangements were classified as non-productive. CDR3 was defined by IMGT convention, running from the second conserved V-encoded cysteine to the conserved J-encoded phenylalanine. In an earlier analysis of approximately 590 of the donors, sequences lacking an unambiguous match to a single V gene segment were excluded. In an earlier analysis of about 590 of the donors, a V segment was called functional when productive rearrangements were above 56.7%, and segregating when the standard deviation between donors exceeded 5%. A statistical classification framework was built for diagnosing cytomegalovirus status from the catalog of TCR beta chain sequences. V and J gene assignment, in a later analysis, came from comparing TCR nucleotide sequences with IMGT/GENE-DB human TR gene sequences. The TCRdist pipeline was used in a later analysis to assign CDR3 sequences and most-parsimonious VDJ recombination scenarios. In a later analysis, each TCR beta chain was defined by its CDR3 amino acid sequence together with its V-gene family, and reads without a unique V-gene family were excluded. To address suspected cross-contamination and a sequencing artifact, a later analysis removed some 620 highly shared, low-generation-probability nucleotide sequences. In a later analysis, a clonal expansion index for each public chain was calculated from normalized within-repertoire ranks of inferred template counts. Generation probabilities in a later analysis came from a VDJ recombination model fitted to out-of-frame rearrangements, and those results were checked against IGoR. In a later analysis, hypergeometric tests were used to score TCR-TCR, TCR-HLA and TCR-CMV co-occurrence, with a repertoire-size bias correction applied to TCR pairs. A later analysis estimated false discovery rates by permuting HLA or CMV assignments 20 times. A later analysis grouped co-occurring TCRs with DBSCAN, adding TCRdist sequence similarity when clustering within HLA-allele-positive subsets. For co-occurrence clustering, repertoires with fewer than 30,000 or more than 120,000 public chains were excluded, along with about five repertoires with anomalous nucleotide sharing. Not all clones reach the TCRdb copy of this immuneACCESS table, which keeps in-frame sequences only. Checked studies attribute under half of the gap to unresolved V genes and leave the rest unexplained. From that table come the V and J calls and clone size; the DNA was used to work out D and trimming. The sample records about 160,000 clones, around 85% of which are singletons. The ten top clones hold 1% of the sample.

In total, over 600 healthy bone marrow donors made up the cohort. All cohort members were sampled while nominally healthy, although unrecorded immune exposures were likely present. The donor was CMV seronegative and was included in the group of under 450 seronegative cohort members. A peripheral blood sample was collected from each donor, and TCR beta sequencing was performed on peripheral blood mononuclear cells. The Qiagen DNeasy Blood Extraction Kit was used to extract genomic DNA from the blood cell samples. The CDR3 holds 15 amino acids from the cysteine to the phenylalanine. Just CDR3 DNA is preserved here, 45 bases in frame from base 1. V ends up 6 bases short and J 6 bases short, with an unmatched junction base count of 7. For CDR1 and CDR2, the germline V gene lists SNHLY and FYNNEI.

The chain couples TRBV2 to TRBJ2-2, and TRBD2 matches 10 of the central bases. The source material was PBMCs. The clonotype was recovered from a boy younger than 10 in good health and CMV-seronegative. The sequence in DNA is TGTGCCAGCAGGGGGCTAGCGGGAGTAGCCGGGGAGCTGTTTTTT. Its protein product is CASRGLAGVAGELFF.